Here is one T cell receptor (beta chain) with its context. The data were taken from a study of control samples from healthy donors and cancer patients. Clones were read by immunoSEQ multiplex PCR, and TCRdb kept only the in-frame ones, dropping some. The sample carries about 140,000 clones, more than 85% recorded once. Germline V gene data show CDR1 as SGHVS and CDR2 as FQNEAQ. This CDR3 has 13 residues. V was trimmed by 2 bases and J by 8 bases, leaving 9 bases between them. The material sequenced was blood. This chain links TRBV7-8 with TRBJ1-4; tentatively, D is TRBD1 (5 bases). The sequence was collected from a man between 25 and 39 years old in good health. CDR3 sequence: CASSLQGREKLFF. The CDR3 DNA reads TGTGCCAGCAGCTTACAGGGAAGGGAAAAACTGTTTTTT.